These 7 T cell receptor beta chains share one sample of origin, sequenced in a study of early T cells in non-severe SARS-CoV-2 infection. TCRdb ran MiXCR on the 5' RACE reads and lists one entry per CDR3 protein. In the table there are about 69,000 distinct CDR3 sequences, 9.5% of which are singletons. The sequenced sample consisted of whole blood. Receptor source: an adult who was a healthcare worker with PCR-confirmed SARS-CoV-2 infection or an uninfected control (not recorded which).

Comments on this clonotype: A read error is possible here, since a much larger clone lies one base away. The CDR3 does not close with the conserved phenylalanine or tryptophan, likely indicating a read error. V gene TRBV7-9 combines with J gene TRBJ2-7, with TRBD1 matching 7 bases. V was pared by 0 bases and J by 2 bases, with 4 bases of the junction left unmatched. CDR1 is SEHNR, CDR2 FQNEAQ, per germline (reference sequence). The CDR3 consists of 15 residues. The CDR3 nucleotides are TGTGCCAGCAGCTTAGCACAGGGGACAACCTACGAGCAGTACTGC. It translates to CASSLAQGTTYEQYC.

This clonotype has a handful of counts. CDR3 DNA: TGTGCCAGCAGCTTAGTCGGGAACACTGAAGCTTTCTTT. This translates into CASSLVGNTEAFF. The chain carries TRBV7-2 and TRBJ1-1; no reliable D call. Germline CDR1 and CDR2: SGHTA and FQGNSA. The CDR3 totals 13 residues. Trimming removed 1 base from V and 1 base from J, with 4 bases in between.

This chain links TRBV3-1 with TRBJ2-2, with D possibly matching TRBD1 (5 bases). Germline loops: CDR1 LGHDT, CDR2 YNNKEL (reference sequence). V lost 1 base and J 4 bases, leaving 13 bases between the germline ends. This CDR3 comprises 16 residues. In DNA, the CDR3 is TGTGCCAGCAGCCAAGGACGGCAGGGTCCCACCGGGGAGCTGTTTTTT. It is translated as CASSQGRQGPTGELFF. The full variable domain, with the rest looked up from reference TRBV3-1 and TRBJ2-2, is DTAVSQTPKYLVTQMGNDKSIKCEQNLGHDTMYWYKQDSKKFLKIMFSYNNKELIINETVPNRFSPKSPDKAHLNLHINSLELGDSAVYFCASSQGRQGPTGELFFGEGSRLTVL.

This clonotype turned up a few times. This chain connects TRBV20-1 to TRBJ2-7, with D hard to call. Trimming cost V 3 bases and J 2 bases, with 8 bases left between them. The germline V gene encodes CDR1 DFQATT and CDR2 SNEGSKA (reference sequence). The CDR3 runs 12 residues. The DNA of the CDR3 is TGCAGTGCTAGGGGCCCCACCTACGAGCAGTACTTC. It is translated as CSARGPTYEQYF.

This clonotype was seen a few times. The chain links TRBV5-6 to TRBJ2-2; possibly TRBD1 for D (6 bases). Between the trimmed V and J ends, which lost 0 bases and 1 base, there was a span of 7 bases. The germline V gene has CDR1 SGHDT and CDR2 YYEEEE. This CDR3 is 15 amino acids long. This CDR3 reads CASSLVDRNTGELFF. CDR3 nucleotide sequence: TGTGCCAGCAGCTTGGTGGACAGGAACACCGGGGAGCTGTTTTTT.

This clonotype was seen a handful of times. V usage is TRBV29-1 and J usage is TRBJ2-3; D gene uncertain. The V gene lost 3 bases and the J gene lost 3 bases, with 10 bases spanning the gap. The CDR3 is made up of 13 amino acids. Germline CDR1 reads SQVTM; CDR2 reads ANQGSEA. CDR3 sequence: CSVDTASTDTQYF. The CDR3 bases are TGCAGCGTTGATACAGCCTCTACAGATACGCAGTATTTT.

The table lists this clonotype with a few counts. The rearrangement uses TRBV25-1 and TRBJ2-7; 9 positions agree with TRBD2. In germline, CDR1 is MGHDK, CDR2 SYGVNS. V was pared by 3 bases and J by 0 bases, with 3 bases of the junction left unmatched. The CDR3 totals 15 residues. In DNA, the CDR3 is TGTGCCAGCAGTGACGAAGCGGGAGGCTCCTACGAGCAGTACTTC. Translated: CASSDEAGGSYEQYF.